These T cell receptor beta chains were read from a single sample in a study of T cells in Graves' hyperthyroidism and ophthalmopathy. TCRdb processed the multiplex PCR reads anew with MiXCR; each CDR3 protein has one entry. This table holds some 400,000 distinct CDR3 sequences, roughly 14% found once. The sequenced sample was blood. Receptors were obtained from a man under 40 with Graves' hyperthyroidism that later progressed to Graves' ophthalmopathy. CDR3s include the opening cysteine and the closing phenylalanine or tryptophan. The D gene is left open where the match is weak. Clone sizes are given selectively: once, few, many, or a class where the clone is expanded.

d_call j_call v_call clone_size cdr3_nt cdr3_aa
. TRBJ1-1 TRBV7-2 many TGTGCCAGCAGCCCCCGAGGGGACGCCACTGAAGCTTTCTTT CASSPRGDATEAFF
TRBD1 TRBJ1-2 TRBV28 many TGTGCCAGCACCGACAGGGGAGCAAACCGTAACTATGGCTACACCTTC CASTDRGANRNYGYTF
. TRBJ1-2 TRBV3-1 many TGTGCCAGCACCCGTCGGGGGGCAGGCGGCTACACCTTC CASTRRGAGGYTF
. TRBJ1-6 TRBV11-2 many TGTGCCAGCAGCTTAGTAACCGATTCACCCCTCCACTTT CASSLVTDSPLHF
. TRBJ2-7 TRBV6-1 few TGTGCCAGCAGTACTTGGGGGTCCGAGCAGTACTTC CASSTWGSEQYF
. TRBJ1-1 TRBV7-8 many TGTGCCAGCAGCTTAGGACGGGGGCGGTCGAACACTGAAGCTTTCTTT CASSLGRGRSNTEAFF
TRBD1 TRBJ1-2 TRBV5-4 few TGTGCCAGCAGCAATTGGGACAGTAGGAACTATGGCTACACCTTC CASSNWDSRNYGYTF
. TRBJ2-1 TRBV28 many TGTGCCAGCAGTTTATACCCACCTCACGTGGGCGATGAGCAGTTCTTC CASSLYPPHVGDEQFF
. TRBJ2-7 TRBV2 many TGTGCCAGCAGGTCCTACGAGCAGTACTTC CASRSYEQYF
. TRBJ2-2 TRBV12-3/TRBV12-4 many TGTGCCAGCGGTCTCCAAACCGGGGAGCTGTTTTTT CASGLQTGELFF
TRBD1 TRBJ1-2 TRBV6-1 few TGTGCCAGCAGCCCGGGGGGACAGGGGATCGGCTACACCTTC CASSPGGQGIGYTF
. TRBJ1-4 TRBV11-2 few TGTGCCAGCAGCCAGAGAGGGGAAGTAGCGGTGACTAATGAAAAACTGTTTTTT CASSQRGEVAVTNEKLFF
. TRBJ1-6 TRBV6-2/TRBV6-3 many TGTGCCAGCAGTTACTTGAGGAATTCACCCCTCCACTTT CASSYLRNSPLHF
TRBD1 TRBJ2-7 TRBV24-1 . TGTGCCACCAGCGGACAGGGGTCCCACGAGCAGTACTTC CATSGQGSHEQYF
. TRBJ2-7 TRBV12-3/TRBV12-4 many TGTGCCAGCAGTTTAGGGCAGGGGAGCTCCTACGAGCAGTACTTC CASSLGQGSSYEQYF
. TRBJ1-5 TRBV18 many TGTGCCAGCTCACCAACGGGACAAAACAATCAGCCCCAGCATTTT CASSPTGQNNQPQHF
TRBD1 TRBJ1-1 TRBV2 many TGTGCCAGCAGTGGGAAAGACAGGGGTGGGACTGAAGCTTTCTTT CASSGKDRGGTEAFF
TRBD1 TRBJ1-1 TRBV5-1 few TGCGCCAGCAGCATCGCACAGGGGATTTGGGACACTGAAGCTTTCTTT CASSIAQGIWDTEAFF
TRBD2 TRBJ2-3 TRBV30 . TGTGCCTGGATGGGCTGGACTTTGGGCGGGGGGGTCGATACGCAGTATTTT CAWMGWTLGGGVDTQYF
. TRBJ1-2 TRBV14 many TGTGCCAGCAGCCAAGAAATCTCGCGGCACTACTATGGCTACACCTTC CASSQEISRHYYGYTF
TRBD1 TRBJ1-3 TRBV9 many TGTGCCAGCAGCGCCGCAGGGACAGCTGGAAACACCATATATTTT CASSAAGTAGNTIYF
TRBD1 TRBJ2-3 TRBV2 many TGTGCCAGCAGTGAAACCGGGACAGGGATTGGGACAGATACGCAGTATTTT CASSETGTGIGTDTQYF
TRBD1 TRBJ2-1 TRBV25-1 many TGTGCCAGCAGTGAAGCAGGGGGCATATACAATGAGCAGTTCTTC CASSEAGGIYNEQFF
. TRBJ1-6 TRBV5-4 . TGTGCCAGCAGCTCTAACCGACTTATCTCACCCCTCCACTTT CASSSNRLISPLHF
TRBD1 TRBJ1-6 TRBV5-6 . TGTGCCAGCAGCAACCGGGACAGGAGTAGTTCACCCCTCCACTTT CASSNRDRSSSPLHF
. TRBJ1-1 TRBV20-1 . TGCAGTGCCCCCTTCTGGCAGCGCACTGAAGCTTTCTTT CSAPFWQRTEAFF
. TRBJ1-1 TRBV12-3/TRBV12-4 many TGTGCCAGCAGTATGGCTGGGCGGTTGGCTTTCTTT CASSMAGRLAFF
TRBD1 TRBJ1-5 TRBV7-9 few TGTGCCAGCAGCACAGACAGGGATAGCAATCAGCCCCAGCATTTT CASSTDRDSNQPQHF
. TRBJ2-5 TRBV2 . TGTGCCACCATCCCCCTATACCAAGAGACCCAGTACTTC CATIPLYQETQYF
. TRBJ2-7 TRBV18 many TGTGCCAGCTCACCACCGGGGGGTCCCTACGAGCAGTACTTC CASSPPGGPYEQYF
TRBD2 TRBJ2-7 TRBV20-1 many TGCAGTGCTAGAGATCGTCGCCCAGCGGGGGTCTACGAGCAGTACTTC CSARDRRPAGVYEQYF
. TRBJ2-4 TRBV27 few TGTGCCAGCAGTCTACTAGCCAAAAACATTCAGTACTTC CASSLLAKNIQYF
. TRBJ2-5 TRBV30 many TGTGCCTGGAGTAGTGGGGAGACCCAGTACTTC CAWSSGETQYF
TRBD1 TRBJ1-6 TRBV7-9 many TGTGCCAGCAGCAAGGACAGGTCGAATTCACCCCTCCACTTT CASSKDRSNSPLHF
. TRBJ1-3 TRBV9 few TGTGCCAGCAGCGTAGAGCGCGCAGACTCTGGAAACACCATATATTTT CASSVERADSGNTIYF
TRBD1 TRBJ2-7 TRBV20-1 . TGCAGTGCCCCCCGACAGGGTTTCTACGAGCAGTACTTC CSAPRQGFYEQYF
TRBD1 TRBJ2-7 TRBV11-2 many TGTGCCAGCAGCCGCCATCGACAGGGGATTGGCTCCTACGAGCAGTACTTC CASSRHRQGIGSYEQYF
. TRBJ1-1 TRBV2 many TGTGCCAGCAGAGCCTTATCGAACACTGAAGCTTTCTTT CASRALSNTEAFF
. TRBJ2-7 TRBV27 many TGTGCCAGCAGTCACAGGGGGGGTTACGAGCAGTACTTC CASSHRGGYEQYF
. TRBJ1-1 TRBV11-3 many TGTGCCAGCAGCCGTGACAGTTTTCGCGCTTTCTTT CASSRDSFRAFF
. TRBJ2-3 TRBV5-6 . TGTGCCAGCAGCTTGGGGAAGGGCACAGATACGCAGTATTTT CASSLGKGTDTQYF
TRBD2 TRBJ2-3 TRBV6-1 many TGTGCCAGCAGTGAAGGCCCGGGGACTAGCGGGCCGGCAGATACGCAGTATTTT CASSEGPGTSGPADTQYF
. TRBJ2-3 TRBV20-1 many TGCAGTGCTAGTATCAGGCTAGCTGGCACAGATACGCAGTATTTT CSASIRLAGTDTQYF
. TRBJ1-5 TRBV12-3/TRBV12-4 . TGTGCCCTGGGGGAAATTAGCAATCAGCCCCAGCATTTT CALGEISNQPQHF
. TRBJ1-1 TRBV19 . TGTGCCAGTAGTATTAGGGAGAGCCTGAACACTGAAGCTTTCTTT CASSIRESLNTEAFF
. TRBJ1-1 TRBV3-1 few TGTGCCAGCAGCCAAGTTTTAGGGGCAGCCTATCTGAACACTGAAGCTTTCTTT CASSQVLGAAYLNTEAFF
TRBD1 TRBJ2-7 TRBV3-1 . TGTGCCAGCAGCCCCCGACTCCGGACAGGTTCCTACGAGCAGTACTTC CASSPRLRTGSYEQYF